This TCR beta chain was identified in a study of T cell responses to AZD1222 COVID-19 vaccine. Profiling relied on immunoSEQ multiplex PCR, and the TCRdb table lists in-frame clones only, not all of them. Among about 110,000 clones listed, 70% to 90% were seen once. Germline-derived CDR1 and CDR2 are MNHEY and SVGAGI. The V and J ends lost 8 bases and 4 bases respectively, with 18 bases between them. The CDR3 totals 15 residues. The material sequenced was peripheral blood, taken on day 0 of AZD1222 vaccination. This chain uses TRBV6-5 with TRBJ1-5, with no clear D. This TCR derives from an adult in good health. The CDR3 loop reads CASPGERYPNQPQHF. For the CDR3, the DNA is TGTGCCAGCCCCGGGGAACGTTATCCAAATCAGCCCCAGCATTTT.